The 19 T cell receptor beta chains reported below all come from one sample, sequenced in a study of blood T cell repertoires in COVID-19. Assay: immunoSEQ multiplex PCR; the TCRdb copy retains only in-frame clones and omits some. The profile shows about 140,000 clones, 88% of them singletons. Sequenced material: peripheral blood. The receptor source for this set is a woman in her sixties with acute or convalescent COVID-19.

The J gene is TRBJ1-1, the V gene TRBV7-2, with D possibly matching TRBD1 (6 bases). CDR3 size: 14 residues. CDR1 SGHTA and CDR2 FQGNSA come from the germline V gene. V lost 2 bases to trimming and J lost 3 bases, with 10 bases between them. CDR3 region: CASSLSDRYTEAFF. The CDR3 DNA follows: TGTGCCAGCAGCTTATCGGACAGATACACTGAAGCTTTCTTT.

This clone showed up just a few times. The chain links TRBV28 to TRBJ1-6; possible D gene TRBD1, 5 bases. Trimming shortened V by 3 bases and J by 8 bases, and 23 bases separated the two germline ends. The CDR3 has 18 amino acids. The germline V gene encodes CDR1 MDHEN and CDR2 SYDVKM. CDR3 bases: TGTGCCAGCAGTTTTCCACAGGCGAGATCCCAAATGGATTCACCCCTCCACTTT. It yields the protein CASSFPQARSQMDSPLHF.

This clone was counted a few times. The chain combines TRBV28 with TRBJ1-6, with a tentative D call TRBD1 (6 bases). This CDR3 is built from 16 residues. Germline CDR1 and CDR2: MDHEN and SYDVKM. The ends were cut back, 5 bases at V and 1 base at J, with 12 bases in the middle. The CDR3, as DNA: TGTGCCAGCAGTCCACAGGGTGCGTCCTATAATTCACCCCTCCACTTT. Its translation is CASSPQGASYNSPLHF.

The V and J genes are TRBV9 and TRBJ2-3; D is undetermined. There are 15 residues in the CDR3. Germline-derived CDR1 and CDR2 are SGDLS and YYNGEE. V was cut by 0 bases and J by 3 bases, with 11 bases left in between. CDR3 nucleotides: TGTGCCAGCAGCGTAGCCATTACACCTACAGATACGCAGTATTTT. Residues: CASSVAITPTDTQYF.

The CDR3 loop reads CASSADREYGYTF. In DNA, the CDR3 is TGTGCCAGCAGTGCGGACAGGGAGTATGGCTACACCTTC. The chain carries TRBV2 and TRBJ1-2, with 8 bases aligning to TRBD1. V lost 4 bases to trimming and J lost 5 bases; unmatched junction nucleotides: 3. The germline CDR1 and CDR2 sequences are SNHLY and FYNNEI. This CDR3 contains 13 residues.

The genes are TRBV18 and TRBJ2-7, with D perhaps matching TRBD2 (6 bases). Trimming stripped 3 bases from V and 4 bases from J, with 16 bases between. The length of the CDR3 is 15 residues. Germline V gives CDR1 KGHSH, CDR2 LQKENI. CDR3 sequence: CASSPSGGDLYEQYF. The CDR3, as DNA: TGTGCCAGCTCACCCTCCGGGGGAGACCTGTACGAGCAGTACTTC.

CDR3 sequence reads: CASSPGLLLGYTF. CDR3 DNA: TGTGCCAGCAGCCCCGGACTACTACTGGGCTACACCTTC. The V and J genes are TRBV7-2 and TRBJ1-2; the D is unclear. The CDR3 extends over 13 amino acids. The V end lost 5 bases, the J end lost 8 bases, and 15 bases lay between the germline ends. In germline, CDR1 is SGHTA, CDR2 FQGNSA.

V gene TRBV5-1 combines with J gene TRBJ1-1; a weak D match, TRBD1 (5 bases). Germline CDR1 and CDR2: SGHRS and YFSETQ. CDR3 size: 14 residues. V was clipped by 2 bases and J by 5 bases, with 13 bases between them. CDR3 in DNA: TGCGCCAGCAGCTTTCAGGGAGGCCCTACTGAAGCTTTCTTT. Amino acid sequence: CASSFQGGPTEAFF.

CDR3 coding DNA: TGTGCCAGTAGTATACGTGGGACAGGGGAATATGGCTACACCTTC. Protein: CASSIRGTGEYGYTF. The V gene is TRBV19, the J gene TRBJ1-2; TRBD1 matches at 10 bases. Germline V gene sequence: CDR1 LNHDA, CDR2 SQIVND (reference sequence). V shed 2 bases and J 5 bases; nucleotides not matched to a gene: 5. The CDR3 has 15 amino acids.

This chain connects TRBV28 to TRBJ1-2, with D possibly matching TRBD1 (5 bases). CDR3 length: 12 residues. V was shortened by 11 bases and J by 7 bases, with 17 bases between the two germline ends. Germline V gives CDR1 MDHEN, CDR2 SYDVKM. The CDR3 is CAGQGDSGGYTF. CDR3 DNA: TGTGCCGGACAAGGGGATTCGGGTGGCTACACCTTC.

V is TRBV11-1 and J is TRBJ1-1, with D possibly being TRBD1 (5 bases). The ends were cut back, 5 bases at V and 0 bases at J, with 10 bases in the middle. The CDR3 sequence is 14 residues long. Germline loops: CDR1 SGHAT, CDR2 FQDESV (reference sequence). CDR3 in amino acids: CASSQDNLNTEAFF. The CDR3 nucleotides read TGTGCCAGCAGCCAGGACAACCTGAACACTGAAGCTTTCTTT.

The chain recombines TRBV30 with TRBJ2-7; D is possibly TRBD2 (7 bases). Germline lookup yields CDR1 GTSNPN and CDR2 SVGIG (reference sequence). The V gene lost 0 bases and the J gene lost 4 bases, with 10 bases spanning the gap. This CDR3 region has 13 residues. The CDR3 DNA sequence: TGTGCCTGGAGTGTAGGGGGGGCTTACGAGCAGTACTTC. It specifies CAWSVGGAYEQYF.

The gene calls are TRBV2 and TRBJ1-6; D is ambiguous. CDR1 is SNHLY and CDR2 is FYNNEI in the germline V gene. The CDR3 length is 14 residues. V lost 7 bases and J 5 bases, leaving 12 bases between the germline ends. The CDR3 sequence: CASNFGSDNSPLHF. The CDR3 bases are TGTGCCAGCAACTTCGGTAGCGATAATTCACCCCTCCACTTT.

The chain carries TRBV25-1 and TRBJ1-6, with 10 bases matching TRBD1. V was clipped by 7 bases and J by 10 bases; unmatched bases: 4. Per the germline V gene, CDR1 is MGHDK and CDR2 is SYGVNS. The CDR3 runs 13 residues. As DNA, the CDR3 is TGTGCCAGCACGGGACAGGGGTACTCACCCCTCCACTTT. As protein: CASTGQGYSPLHF.

This clone was observed a single time. This sequence joins TRBV5-1 and TRBJ1-1; D perhaps matches TRBD1 (5 bases). Germline V gives CDR1 SGHRS, CDR2 YFSETQ. With 0 bases removed from V and 7 bases from J, the gap between germline ends came to 16 bases. This CDR3 contains 15 residues. The CDR3: CASSLDSQGRGEAFF. The DNA for the CDR3 is TGCGCCAGCAGCTTGGATAGTCAGGGCCGTGGTGAAGCTTTCTTT.

The chain links TRBV6-2 or TRBV6-3 to TRBJ2-7; 8 bases align to TRBD2. V was clipped by 4 bases and J by 3 bases; unmatched bases: 11. In germline, CDR1 is MNHEY, CDR2 SVGEGT. The CDR3 has 16 amino acids. The chain's CDR3 is CASSSLGVAGNYEQYF. The CDR3 bases are TGTGCCAGCAGTTCCCTCGGGGTAGCGGGAAACTACGAGCAGTACTTC.

The rearrangement uses TRBV5-1 and TRBJ2-3; 10 nucleotides align to TRBD2. The CDR3 loop spans 18 amino acids. Germline CDR1 and CDR2: SGHRS and YFSETQ. Trimming cost V 4 bases and J 8 bases; bases outside gene matches: 19. The CDR3 DNA is TGCGCCAGCAGCCTGAGCGGGGGGGCCAGTGGAGCACAGGTTACGCAGTATTTT. It encodes CASSLSGGASGAQVTQYF.

The chain has TRBV30 and TRBJ1-2; possibly TRBD1 for D (6 bases). The germline V gene has CDR1 GTSNPN and CDR2 SVGIG (reference sequence). The V end was cut by 5 bases, the J end by 4 bases, with 14 bases between. The CDR3 sequence is 13 residues long. CDR3 region: CAWDPGHIYGYTF. The CDR3 DNA follows: TGTGCCTGGGACCCGGGACACATCTATGGCTACACCTTC.

The table lists this clone with a count of one. The chain is built from TRBV5-4 and TRBJ2-5, with TRBD1 matching over 8 bases. Germline V gives CDR1 SGHNT, CDR2 YYREEE (reference sequence). The ends lost 4 bases at V and 1 base at J; junction bases unmatched: 6. CDR3 size: 15 residues. The CDR3 DNA reads TGTGCCAGCAGCCCTCCCACAGGGGGCCAAGAGACCCAGTACTTC. As protein: CASSPPTGGQETQYF. Combining the CDR3 with reference TRBV5-4 and TRBJ2-5 gives the whole variable domain ETGVTQSPTHLIKTRGQQVTLRCSSQSGHNTVSWYQQALGQGPQFIFQYYREEENGRGNFPPRFSGLQFPNYSSELNVNALELDDSALYLCASSPPTGGQETQYFGPGTRLLVL.